This T cell receptor (beta chain) stems from a study of Graves' ophthalmopathy and Graves' hyperthyroidism. Across the study: Peripheral blood was obtained at first diagnosis, ahead of any treatment.

Clinical symptoms, serum thyroxine, TRAb, thyroid ultrasound and orbital computed tomography were relied on for diagnosis. This clonotype has a count of ten or more. What it binds is not known. Whole-study findings and limits: Blood shared most expanded thyroid clonotypes above 0.001 frequency. Sensitivity reached 85% to 90% and specificity roughly 81% for a 13-signature model separating ophthalmopathy from stable hyperthyroidism.

RNA transcripts were the template, and TCR beta CDR3 regions were amplified from them. Investigators did first-round RT-PCR with HTBI primers, then second-round multiplex PCR. From the multiplex PCR reads, TCRdb called clonotypes with MiXCR, one entry per CDR3 protein. The sample lists about 400,000 distinct CDR3 sequences, approximately 16% occurring once. The source material was peripheral blood. The receptor was isolated from a woman aged 18-29 years with Graves' ophthalmopathy.

The CDR3 here is CASFGGRTPLHF. The CDR3 DNA sequence: TGTGCCAGCTTCGGAGGGAGAACACCCCTCCACTTT. The chain combines TRBV6-1 with TRBJ1-6; D ambiguous. Germline V gives CDR1 MNHNS, CDR2 SASEGT. Between the trimmed V and J ends, which lost 8 bases and 11 bases, there was a span of 13 bases. This CDR3 is built from 12 residues.